Shown below are 16 T cell receptor beta chains from a single sample sequenced in a study of cytomegalovirus exposure and HLA in healthy donors. Primers for the PCR totalled 60 Vbeta and 13 Jbeta. Method: immunoSEQ multiplex PCR; TCRdb's copy keeps in-frame clones and lacks some. In all, the sample yields around 65,000 clones. Sequenced input: PBMCs. These receptor sequences come from a boy younger than 18 in good health and CMV-seronegative.

As for this clone: In the same sample, other DNA sequences code for this CDR3. The rearrangement links TRBV10-1 to TRBJ1-3, with 9 positions matching TRBD1. CDR1 is WNHNN, CDR2 SYGVQD, per germline (reference sequence). J gave up 1 base and V 9 bases, and 10 bases lay outside the gene matches. The CDR3 covers 16 residues. The CDR3 DNA is TGCGCCAGTATGAAGGAACAGGGGGCTTCTGGAAACACCATATATTTT. Protein: CASMKEQGASGNTIYF.

V and J are TRBV6-5 and TRBJ1-3; 9 bases are shared with TRBD1. CDR3 length: 14 residues. In germline, CDR1 is MNHEY, CDR2 SVGAGI. V was pared by 5 bases and J by 4 bases, with 3 bases of the junction left unmatched. The CDR3 coding sequence is TGTGCCAGCAGTACGGGACAGGGAGGAAACACCATATATTTT. The encoded protein is CASSTGQGGNTIYF.

J is TRBJ2-3 and V is TRBV19, with a weak D call TRBD2 (6 bases). Deletions cut 3 bases from V and 0 bases from J, with 7 bases between. CDR3 size: 14 residues. Germline V gene data show CDR1 as LNHDA and CDR2 as SQIVND (reference sequence). CDR3 loop: CASSMGGSTDTQYF. Written as DNA, the CDR3 is TGTGCCAGTAGTATGGGAGGCAGCACAGATACGCAGTATTTT.

The J gene is TRBJ1-5, the V gene TRBV2; D is perhaps TRBD1 (5 bases). V gave up 8 bases and J gave up 11 bases, with 13 bases separating them. CDR3 size: 11 residues. Germline CDR1 SNHLY, CDR2 FYNNEI. The chain's CDR3 is CASVQGGAQHF. CDR3 nucleotides: TGTGCCAGCGTTCAGGGAGGGGCCCAGCATTTT. Drawing the rest from reference TRBV2 and TRBJ1-5, the complete variable domain is EPEVTQTPSHQVTQMGQEVILRCVPISNHLYFYWYRQILGQKVEFLVSFYNNEISEKSEIFDDQFSVERPDGSNFTLKIRSTKLEDSAMYFCASVQGGAQHFGDGTRLSIL.

CDR3: CASSPKGQGTGYTF. CDR3 bases: TGTGCCAGCTCACCAAAAGGACAGGGAACGGGCTACACCTTC. This chain uses TRBV18 with TRBJ1-2, with TRBD1 matching 8 bases. The J segment lost 8 bases and the V segment lost 2 bases, leaving 7 bases of the junction unmatched. In germline, CDR1 is KGHSH, CDR2 LQKENI. The CDR3 length is 14 residues.

CDR3 DNA: TGCAGCGTTCACAGGGGGGGGGCCGAATGGAACACTGAAGCTTTCTTT. The encoded protein is CSVHRGGAEWNTEAFF. The chain joins TRBV29-1 to TRBJ1-1; TRBD1 aligns across 8 bases. After removal of 5 bases from V and 1 base from J, the junction contained 12 bases not matched to a gene. This CDR3 spans 16 amino acids. Germline CDR1 and CDR2: SQVTM and ANQGSEA.

About this clone: This same CDR3 is encoded by further DNA sequences in the sample. The chain links TRBV25-1 to TRBJ1-1, with a possible D match to TRBD1 (6 bases). The CDR3 runs 13 residues. The germline V gene encodes CDR1 MGHDK and CDR2 SYGVNS. With 7 bases removed from V and 5 bases from J, the gap between germline ends came to 14 bases. The CDR3 DNA follows: TGTGCCAGCAAGCCGGGGGGCTGGACTGAAGCTTTCTTT. This translates into CASKPGGWTEAFF.

Points on this clone: Its ends do not fully match the called genes, so a read error is possible. The chain joins TRBV13 to TRBJ2-7; TRBD2 agrees at 14 bases. There are 16 residues in the CDR3. Germline assignment: CDR1 PRHDT and CDR2 FYEKMQ (reference sequence). CDR3 amino acids: CASSLGTSGSPYEQYF. CDR3 sequence (DNA): TGTGCCAGCAGCCTAGGGACTAGCGGGAGCCCCTACGAGCAGTACTTC.

The chain combines TRBV18 with TRBJ1-1; D is possibly TRBD1 (6 bases). Trimming took 4 bases from V and 4 from J, leaving 10 bases between them. CDR1 and CDR2 from the germline V gene are KGHSH and LQKENI. The length of the CDR3 is 13 residues. CDR3 nucleotide sequence: TGTGCCAGCTCACTTGGACAGATCACTGAAGCTTTCTTT. The encoded protein is CASSLGQITEAFF.

The V gene is TRBV9, the J gene TRBJ2-1; D possibly corresponds to TRBD2 (5 bases). V dropped 0 bases and J dropped 0 bases, with 16 bases sitting between them. The length of the CDR3 is 18 residues. Germline lookup yields CDR1 SGDLS and CDR2 YYNGEE. CDR3 loop: CASSVAKGDVSSYNEQFF. CDR3 DNA sequence: TGTGCCAGCAGCGTAGCCAAGGGAGACGTAAGCTCCTACAATGAGCAGTTCTTC.

The CDR3, as DNA: TGTGCCAGCAGGTACGGGAATGAGCAGTTCTTC. Translation gives CASRYGNEQFF. The chain employs TRBV9 and TRBJ2-1; D is uncertain. Per germline, CDR1 SGDLS and CDR2 YYNGEE. The CDR3 is 11 amino acids. Trimming removed 5 bases at V and 7 bases at J, with 7 bases between.

This sequence joins TRBV6-1 and TRBJ2-3; TRBD2 matches 8 bases. V gave up 3 bases and J gave up 2 bases; unmatched junction bases: 10. The length of the CDR3 is 17 residues. The germline gives CDR1 MNHNS, CDR2 SASEGT. The CDR3 DNA reads TGTGCCAGCAGTGACGGAGGGACTAGGTCGTACACAGATACGCAGTATTTT. This codes for CASSDGGTRSYTDTQYF.

The chain recombines TRBV7-9 with TRBJ2-7; no clear D gene. Looked up from germline, CDR1 is SEHNR and CDR2 is FQNEAQ (reference sequence). The CDR3 is made up of 13 amino acids. The V and J ends lost 1 base and 5 bases respectively, with 9 bases between them. The CDR3 region is CASSLVTEDEQYF. For the CDR3, the DNA is TGTGCCAGCAGCTTAGTTACAGAAGACGAGCAGTACTTC.

This chain links TRBV27 with TRBJ1-1; D remains ambiguous. Germline V CDR1 and CDR2: MNHEY, SMNVEV (reference sequence). V was pared by 5 bases and J by 1 base, with 14 bases between. This CDR3 spans 15 amino acids. The CDR3 sequence is CASSPREAQNTEAFF. CDR3 nucleotides: TGTGCCAGCAGTCCCCGGGAGGCCCAGAACACTGAAGCTTTCTTT.

V and J are TRBV7-9 and TRBJ2-5, with TRBD1 matching over 10 bases. The DNA end is more similar to TRBJ2-7, so the J call may be wrong. CDR3 size: 14 residues. The germline V gene has CDR1 SEHNR and CDR2 FQNEAQ (reference sequence). CDR3 coding DNA: TGTGCCAGCAGCTTTGGACAGGGGGGCTACGAGCAGTACTTC. Translated, it gives CASSFGQGGYEQYF.

This chain joins TRBV7-3 and TRBJ2-3, with D uncertain. Germline V CDR1 and CDR2: SGHTA, FQGTGA. The CDR3 has 13 amino acids. With 2 bases removed from V and 4 bases from J, the gap between germline ends came to 7 bases. In DNA form, the CDR3 reads TGTGCCAGCAGCTTACGTCGGGCAGATACGCAGTATTTT. It codes for CASSLRRADTQYF.